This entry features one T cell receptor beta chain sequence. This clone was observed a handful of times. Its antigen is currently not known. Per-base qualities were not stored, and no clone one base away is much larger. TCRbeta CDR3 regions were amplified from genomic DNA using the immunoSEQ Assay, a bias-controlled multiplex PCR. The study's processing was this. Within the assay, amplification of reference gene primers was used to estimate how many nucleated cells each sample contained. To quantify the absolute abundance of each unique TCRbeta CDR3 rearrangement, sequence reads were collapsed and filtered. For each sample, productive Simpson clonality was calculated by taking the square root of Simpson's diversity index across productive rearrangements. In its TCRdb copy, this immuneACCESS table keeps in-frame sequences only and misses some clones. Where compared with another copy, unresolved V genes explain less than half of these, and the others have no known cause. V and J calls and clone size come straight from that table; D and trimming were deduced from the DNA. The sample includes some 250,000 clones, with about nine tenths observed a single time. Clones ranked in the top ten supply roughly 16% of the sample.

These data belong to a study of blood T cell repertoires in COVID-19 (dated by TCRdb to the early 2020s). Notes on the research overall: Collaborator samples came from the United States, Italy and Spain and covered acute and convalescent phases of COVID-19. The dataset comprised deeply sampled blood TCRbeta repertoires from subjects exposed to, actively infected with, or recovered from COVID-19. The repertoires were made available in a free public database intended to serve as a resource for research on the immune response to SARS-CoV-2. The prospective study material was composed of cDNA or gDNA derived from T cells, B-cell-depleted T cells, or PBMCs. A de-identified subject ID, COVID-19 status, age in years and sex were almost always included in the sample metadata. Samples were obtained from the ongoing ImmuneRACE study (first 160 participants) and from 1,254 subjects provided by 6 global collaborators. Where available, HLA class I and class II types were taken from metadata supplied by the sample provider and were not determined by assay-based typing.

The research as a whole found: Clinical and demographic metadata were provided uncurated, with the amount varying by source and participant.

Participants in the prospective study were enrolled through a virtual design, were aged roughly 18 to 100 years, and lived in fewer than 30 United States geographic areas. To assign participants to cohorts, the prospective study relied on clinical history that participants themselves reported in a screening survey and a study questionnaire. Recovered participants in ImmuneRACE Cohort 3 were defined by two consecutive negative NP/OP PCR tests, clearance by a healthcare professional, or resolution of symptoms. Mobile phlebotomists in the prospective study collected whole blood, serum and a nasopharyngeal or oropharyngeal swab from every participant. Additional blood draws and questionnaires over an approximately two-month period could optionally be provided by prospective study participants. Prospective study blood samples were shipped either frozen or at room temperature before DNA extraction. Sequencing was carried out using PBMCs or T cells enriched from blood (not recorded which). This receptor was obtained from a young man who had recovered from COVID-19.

The nucleotide sequence reads as follows: TGTGCCAGCAGCCAAGATAGCGGGGGGGCAGATACGCAGTATTTT. Its amino acids are CASSQDSGGADTQYF. The sequence is built from TRBV4-2 and TRBJ2-3; 11 bases in the middle match TRBD2. From the germline V gene, CDR1 is LGHNA and CDR2 is YNFKEQ. Relative to germline, V is missing 0 bases and J is missing 4 bases, with 0 bases of the junction outside any gene match. The CDR3 has 15 amino acids, counting the end cysteine and phenylalanine. The entry retains the CDR3 DNA only, 45 bases that are in frame from base 1.